A selection of T cell receptor beta chains follows, all from one sample in a study of blood T cell repertoires in COVID-19. The repertoire was sequenced with immunoSEQ multiplex PCR; TCRdb's copy has only in-frame clones and lacks some. This sample carries about 340,000 clones, more than 70% of them seen once, and the ten largest clones take just under 3%. Specimen: peripheral blood. Receptor source: a man aged 25 to 45 with active or convalescent COVID-19. Both conserved end residues are part of each CDR3. A D gene is named only where the DNA matches it firmly.

V gene: TRBV19; D gene: TRBD1; J gene: TRBJ2-7; CDR3 DNA: TGTGCCAGTAGTACAGTCGACAGGGGACCAACCTACGAGCAGTACTTC; CDR3 protein: CASSTVDRGPTYEQYF
V gene: TRBV14; D gene: NA; J gene: TRBJ1-6; CDR3 DNA: TGTGCCAGCAGCCAAGTTCGGTCGAGGGGGTACCGATATAATTCACCCCTCCACTTT; CDR3 protein: CASSQVRSRGYRYNSPLHF
V gene: TRBV13; D gene: NA; J gene: TRBJ1-1; CDR3 DNA: TGTGCCAGCAGCCCGCTCCAGGTGAACACTGAAGCTTTCTTT; CDR3 protein: CASSPLQVNTEAFF
V gene: TRBV30; D gene: NA; J gene: TRBJ2-7; CDR3 DNA: TGTGCCTGGACCACCGACAGGGAGGTCTACGAGCAGTACTTC; CDR3 protein: CAWTTDREVYEQYF
V gene: TRBV4-3; D gene: NA; J gene: TRBJ2-1; CDR3 DNA: TGCGCCAGCAGCCAAGAGCGAGCTTACAATGAGCAGTTCTTC; CDR3 protein: CASSQERAYNEQFF
V gene: TRBV6-5; D gene: NA; J gene: TRBJ2-7; CDR3 DNA: TGTGCCAGCATGTGGGGGGGCGCCGCCCCCTACGAGCAGTACTTC; CDR3 protein: CASMWGGAAPYEQYF
V gene: TRBV6-6; D gene: TRBD1; J gene: TRBJ1-1; CDR3 DNA: TGTGCCGCGGGCCGGGACAGGGAGACTGAAGCTTTCTTT; CDR3 protein: CAAGRDRETEAFF
V gene: TRBV7-3; D gene: TRBD1; J gene: TRBJ2-5; CDR3 DNA: TGTGCCAGCAGCTTATTAGGGACAGGAGAGACCCAGTACTTC; CDR3 protein: CASSLLGTGETQYF
V gene: TRBV14; D gene: TRBD1; J gene: TRBJ2-5; CDR3 DNA: TGTGCCAGCCTCAGGACAGGGCGTCGAGAGACCCAGTACTTC; CDR3 protein: CASLRTGRRETQYF
V gene: TRBV28; D gene: TRBD2; J gene: TRBJ2-1; CDR3 DNA: TGTGCCAGCAGGGGATCCGGGACTAGCGGAGTCTGGGGTGAGCAGTTCTTC; CDR3 protein: CASRGSGTSGVWGEQFF
V gene: TRBV11-2; D gene: TRBD1; J gene: TRBJ2-3; CDR3 DNA: TGTGCCAGCAGCTCGGGACAGATCACAGATACGCAGTATTTT; CDR3 protein: CASSSGQITDTQYF
V gene: TRBV5-6; D gene: NA; J gene: TRBJ1-3; CDR3 DNA: TGTGCCAGCAGCCGACAGGCATACTCTGGAAACACCATATATTTT; CDR3 protein: CASSRQAYSGNTIYF